The TCR beta chain under discussion was sequenced for a study of circulating and synovial CD4+ cells in juvenile arthritis. Study outcomes and limitations: Deeper sequencing increased measured overlap with synovial clonotypes. Bulk blood CD4 samples held at least an order of magnitude more or fewer genomes than CPL.

In regard to this clone: Antigen: not known.

TCRdb's table, derived via immunoSEQ multiplex PCR, lists solely in-frame clones and lacks some. The sample includes some 33,000 clones, 94% of them seen just once. CDR1 is SGHNT, CDR2 YYREEE, per germline (reference sequence). Trimming at V came to 4 bases and at J to 4 bases, leaving 7 bases not matched to a gene. CDR3 length equals 14 residues. The sequence derives from a human donor with juvenile idiopathic arthritis. This chain uses TRBV5-4 with TRBJ2-5; 7 nucleotides line up with TRBD1. Sequencing was carried out using CD4+ T cells from blood. This chain's CDR3 is CASSPRDSGETQYF. The CDR3 DNA follows: TGTGCCAGCAGCCCCCGGGACAGCGGAGAGACCCAGTACTTC.